A selection of T cell receptor beta chains follows, all from one sample in a study of CD8 T cells in Susac syndrome. TCRdb reprocessed the immunoSEQ multiplex PCR reads via MiXCR and lists one record per CDR3 protein. The profile shows roughly 120,000 distinct CDR3 sequences, more than 85% of them singletons. Material: CD8+ T cells from PBMCs. The receptors shown here come from a human donor with multiple sclerosis. Both conserved end residues are part of each CDR3. Fields, in order: V gene, J gene, clone size, D gene, CDR3 protein, CDR3 DNA. A D gene is named only where the DNA matches it firmly. Clone sizes are given selectively: once, few, many, or a class where the clone is expanded.

V: TRBV2
J: TRBJ1-5
size: NA
D: NA
CDR3: CASSLLNRVNQPQHF
DNA: TGTGCCAGCAGCCTTCTTAACAGGGTTAATCAGCCCCAGCATTTT

V: TRBV15
J: TRBJ2-7
size: NA
D: NA
CDR3: CATSRAGSYEQYF
DNA: TGTGCCACCAGCAGAGCAGGGTCCTACGAGCAGTACTTC

V: TRBV19
J: TRBJ1-1
size: few
D: NA
CDR3: CASSIQRNTEAFF
DNA: TGTGCCAGTAGTATACAGAGGAACACTGAAGCTTTCTTT

V: TRBV9
J: TRBJ2-4
size: NA
D: TRBD2
CDR3: CASSVGEGRNIQYF
DNA: TGTGCCAGCAGCGTAGGGGAGGGGCGAAACATTCAGTACTTC

V: TRBV9
J: TRBJ2-1
size: NA
D: NA
CDR3: CASSVAASPYNEQFF
DNA: TGTGCCAGCAGCGTAGCGGCTAGCCCCTACAATGAGCAGTTCTTC

V: TRBV5-1
J: TRBJ2-1
size: NA
D: TRBD2
CDR3: CASSLMAGGSNNEQFF
DNA: TGCGCCAGCAGCTTGATGGCGGGAGGCTCCAACAATGAGCAGTTCTTC

V: TRBV13
J: TRBJ2-3
size: once
D: NA
CDR3: CASSPRGISSTDTQYF
DNA: TGTGCCAGCAGCCCCCGGGGCATTTCTAGCACAGATACGCAGTATTTT

V: TRBV7-9
J: TRBJ2-1
size: NA
D: NA
CDR3: CASSLPNSEQFF
DNA: TGTGCCAGCAGCTTGCCCAATAGTGAGCAGTTCTTC

V: TRBV3-1
J: TRBJ2-5
size: NA
D: TRBD2
CDR3: CASSPSLPIAGNPETQYF
DNA: TGTGCCAGCAGCCCCTCCCTCCCGATAGCGGGCAACCCTGAGACCCAGTACTTC

V: TRBV6-2/TRBV6-3
J: TRBJ2-3
size: NA
D: TRBD1
CDR3: CASSYGTGQRWADTQYF
DNA: TGTGCCAGCAGTTACGGGACAGGGCAAAGGTGGGCAGATACGCAGTATTTT

V: TRBV12-3/TRBV12-4
J: TRBJ1-3
size: NA
D: NA
CDR3: CASSFSPSGNTIYF
DNA: TGTGCCAGCAGTTTTTCCCCCTCTGGAAACACCATATATTTT

V: TRBV7-3
J: TRBJ2-3
size: NA
D: TRBD2
CDR3: CASSSLFFGGGARDTQYF
DNA: TGTGCCAGCAGCTCACTTTTTTTTGGCGGGGGGGCCAGAGATACGCAGTATTTT

V: TRBV4-2
J: TRBJ2-1
size: once
D: TRBD2
CDR3: CASSQVTSETYNEQFF
DNA: TGTGCCAGCAGCCAAGTGACTAGCGAGACCTACAATGAGCAGTTCTTC

V: TRBV7-6
J: TRBJ1-1
size: once
D: NA
CDR3: CASRTGLNTEAFF
DNA: TGTGCCAGCAGAACCGGCCTGAACACTGAAGCTTTCTTT

V: TRBV7-9
J: TRBJ1-5
size: NA
D: NA
CDR3: CASSGSGQPQHF
DNA: TGTGCCAGCAGCGGTAGTGGTCAGCCCCAGCATTTT

V: TRBV24-1
J: TRBJ2-1
size: NA
D: NA
CDR3: CATSDFGGGGAQFF
DNA: TGTGCCACCAGTGATTTTGGGGGTGGGGGTGCGCAGTTCTTC

V: TRBV5-1
J: TRBJ2-1
size: NA
D: NA
CDR3: CASSLRYAYNEQFF
DNA: TGCGCCAGCAGCTTACGCTATGCCTACAATGAGCAGTTCTTC

V: TRBV7-8
J: TRBJ2-5
size: NA
D: NA
CDR3: CASSLAWASEQETQYF
DNA: TGTGCCAGCAGCTTAGCGTGGGCTAGCGAACAAGAGACCCAGTACTTC

V: TRBV27
J: TRBJ1-1
size: NA
D: TRBD1
CDR3: CASSLRVTGKMMNTEAFF
DNA: TGTGCCAGCAGTTTAAGGGTGACAGGGAAGATGATGAACACTGAAGCTTTCTTT

V: TRBV5-1
J: TRBJ1-6
size: NA
D: NA
CDR3: CASSRGDSPLHF
DNA: TGCGCCAGCAGCCGGGGGGATTCACCCCTCCACTTT

V: TRBV18
J: TRBJ1-5
size: NA
D: NA
CDR3: CASSPYRGNRGRLGNQPQHF
DNA: TGTGCCAGCTCACCCTACAGAGGGAACCGGGGCAGGCTGGGCAATCAGCCCCAGCATTTT

V: TRBV27
J: TRBJ2-7
size: NA
D: TRBD2
CDR3: CASSLAPSGASYEQYF
DNA: TGTGCCAGCAGTTTAGCGCCGAGCGGGGCCTCCTACGAGCAGTACTTC

V: TRBV12-3/TRBV12-4
J: TRBJ1-2
size: NA
D: NA
CDR3: CASSAIWGGNGGYTF
DNA: TGTGCCAGCAGCGCAATCTGGGGGGGGAATGGCGGCTACACCTTC

V: TRBV9
J: TRBJ2-6
size: NA
D: NA
CDR3: CASTDPEGGGANVLTF
DNA: TGTGCCAGCACCGACCCGGAGGGGGGAGGGGCCAACGTCCTGACTTTC

V: TRBV7-2
J: TRBJ2-5
size: NA
D: NA
CDR3: CASSLAGQFQETQYF
DNA: TGTGCCAGCAGCTTGGCGGGACAGTTCCAAGAGACCCAGTACTTC

V: TRBV4-1
J: TRBJ2-7
size: NA
D: NA
CDR3: CASSQRQSYEQYF
DNA: TGCGCCAGCAGCCAACGACAGTCCTACGAGCAGTACTTC

V: TRBV20-1
J: TRBJ2-2
size: NA
D: NA
CDR3: CSARDLYNTGELFF
DNA: TGCAGTGCTAGAGATCTGTACAACACCGGGGAGCTGTTTTTT

V: TRBV9
J: TRBJ2-1
size: NA
D: TRBD2
CDR3: CASSVVSSGKFSYNEQFF
DNA: TGTGCCAGCAGCGTAGTGAGTAGCGGGAAATTCTCCTACAATGAGCAGTTCTTC

V: TRBV20-1
J: TRBJ2-1
size: NA
D: TRBD2
CDR3: CSARGLAGKYNEQFF
DNA: TGCAGTGCTAGAGGACTAGCGGGCAAGTACAATGAGCAGTTCTTC

V: TRBV9
J: TRBJ1-1
size: NA
D: NA
CDR3: CASSVGAGSNTEAFF
DNA: TGTGCCAGCAGCGTAGGGGCGGGCTCGAACACTGAAGCTTTCTTT

V: TRBV7-2
J: TRBJ2-1
size: NA
D: NA
CDR3: CASSLILERPYNEQFF
DNA: TGTGCCAGCAGCTTAATTCTTGAGAGACCCTACAATGAGCAGTTCTTC

V: TRBV27
J: TRBJ2-3
size: NA
D: TRBD2
CDR3: CASSDGTSVGSDTQYF
DNA: TGTGCCAGCAGTGACGGGACTAGCGTTGGCTCAGATACGCAGTATTTT

V: TRBV7-9
J: TRBJ2-6
size: few
D: NA
CDR3: CASSLAGAGANVLTF
DNA: TGTGCCAGCAGCTTAGCGGGAGCTGGGGCCAACGTCCTGACTTTC

V: TRBV12-3/TRBV12-4
J: TRBJ2-1
size: NA
D: NA
CDR3: CASSLAPRGRVDEQFF
DNA: TGTGCCAGCAGTTTAGCGCCGCGGGGCAGGGTGGATGAGCAGTTCTTC

V: TRBV12-3/TRBV12-4
J: TRBJ2-7
size: NA
D: TRBD1
CDR3: CASIKSGTGYHEQYF
DNA: TGTGCCAGCATTAAGTCCGGGACAGGCTACCACGAGCAGTACTTC

V: TRBV6-5
J: TRBJ2-5
size: NA
D: TRBD1
CDR3: CASSYSFPPSDRGQETQYF
DNA: TGTGCCAGCAGTTACTCGTTTCCCCCCTCGGACAGGGGGCAGGAGACCCAGTACTTC

V: TRBV14
J: TRBJ1-2
size: NA
D: NA
CDR3: CASSQNNPPVWGYTF
DNA: TGTGCCAGCAGCCAAAACAATCCGCCCGTATGGGGCTACACCTTC

V: TRBV15
J: TRBJ1-3
size: once
D: NA
CDR3: CATSSPSGNTIYF
DNA: TGTGCCACCAGCAGTCCCTCTGGAAACACCATATATTTT

V: TRBV9
J: TRBJ2-3
size: NA
D: NA
CDR3: CASSVGINPILTDTQYF
DNA: TGTGCCAGCAGCGTAGGGATAAACCCCATTCTCACAGATACGCAGTATTTT

V: TRBV6-1
J: TRBJ1-6
size: NA
D: NA
CDR3: CAGSKGSNSPLHF
DNA: TGTGCCGGTAGTAAGGGGTCGAATTCACCCCTCCACTTT

V: TRBV3-1
J: TRBJ2-1
size: NA
D: TRBD1
CDR3: CASSQGDRAHEQFF
DNA: TGTGCCAGCAGCCAAGGGGACAGGGCCCATGAGCAGTTCTTC

V: TRBV27
J: TRBJ2-5
size: NA
D: NA
CDR3: CASSLSGVGRPQYF
DNA: TGTGCCAGCAGTTTATCTGGTGTTGGCCGGCCCCAGTACTTC

V: TRBV28
J: TRBJ1-5
size: NA
D: TRBD1
CDR3: CASSQTGYQPQHF
DNA: TGTGCCAGCAGCCAGACAGGGTATCAGCCCCAGCATTTT

V: TRBV7-6
J: TRBJ2-3
size: NA
D: NA
CDR3: CASSLETRDTQYF
DNA: TGTGCCAGCAGCTTAGAGACCCGAGATACGCAGTATTTT

V: TRBV29-1
J: TRBJ2-3
size: NA
D: NA
CDR3: CSVEQGRGTDTQYF
DNA: TGCAGCGTTGAGCAGGGTAGAGGCACAGATACGCAGTATTTT

V: TRBV28
J: TRBJ1-1
size: NA
D: NA
CDR3: CASSPGSYTEAFF
DNA: TGTGCCAGCAGTCCGGGTTCTTACACTGAAGCTTTCTTT

V: TRBV9
J: TRBJ2-1
size: once
D: NA
CDR3: CASSRWDSSSYNEQFF
DNA: TGTGCCAGCAGCCGCTGGGACTCTAGCTCCTACAATGAGCAGTTCTTC

V: TRBV7-9
J: TRBJ2-1
size: NA
D: NA
CDR3: CASSPRFSSYNEQFF
DNA: TGTGCCAGCAGCCCCCGGTTCAGCTCCTACAATGAGCAGTTCTTC